This paragraph covers one T cell receptor beta chain sequence. The CDR3 has 15 residues. From germline, CDR1 is MNHEY and CDR2 SVGAGI. J gave up 7 bases and V 7 bases, and 12 bases lay outside the gene matches. Libraries were prepared by immunoSEQ multiplex PCR; TCRdb keeps only in-frame clonotypes and omits some of them. The table lists about 45,000 clones, 70% to 75% of them singletons. The data originate from a study of radiotherapy plus CTLA-4 blockade in lung cancer. This chain joins TRBV6-5 and TRBJ2-3; 9 bases are shared with TRBD1. This TCR derives from a human donor with non-small cell lung cancer who had a complete response to radiotherapy plus ipilimumab. Sequencing used peripheral blood, obtained from a patient treated with radiotherapy plus ipilimumab. CDR3 DNA: TGTGCCAGCAAACTACAGGGGGCGCTGGGACATACGCAGTATTTT. It specifies CASKLQGALGHTQYF.